Below, one TCR beta chain is given with its context. Its antigen is not known. This CDR3 has 16 amino acids. Germline loops: CDR1 MGHRA, CDR2 YSYEKL. The ends lost 3 bases at V and 12 bases at J; junction bases unmatched: 12. TCRdb recomputed calls from the 5' RACE reads with MiXCR, one row per CDR3 protein. The table lists 1.5 million to 2 million distinct CDR3 sequences, 25% to 35% of them singletons. This entry is derived from a study of identical twins. Overall study findings and caveats: For out-of-frame beta sequences, excess twin sharing was weaker. Cord blood's abundant beta clonotypes had fewer insertions, unlike memory repertoires.

The chain is built from TRBV4-1 and TRBJ1-5; 12 bases agree with TRBD1. The receptor's source is a newborn girl in good health. The source material was cord blood. The CDR3 region has the DNA TGCGCCAGCAGCCAGCCGGGACAGGGGGCAAGGGTGGGCCAGCATTTT. This codes for CASSQPGQGARVGQHF.